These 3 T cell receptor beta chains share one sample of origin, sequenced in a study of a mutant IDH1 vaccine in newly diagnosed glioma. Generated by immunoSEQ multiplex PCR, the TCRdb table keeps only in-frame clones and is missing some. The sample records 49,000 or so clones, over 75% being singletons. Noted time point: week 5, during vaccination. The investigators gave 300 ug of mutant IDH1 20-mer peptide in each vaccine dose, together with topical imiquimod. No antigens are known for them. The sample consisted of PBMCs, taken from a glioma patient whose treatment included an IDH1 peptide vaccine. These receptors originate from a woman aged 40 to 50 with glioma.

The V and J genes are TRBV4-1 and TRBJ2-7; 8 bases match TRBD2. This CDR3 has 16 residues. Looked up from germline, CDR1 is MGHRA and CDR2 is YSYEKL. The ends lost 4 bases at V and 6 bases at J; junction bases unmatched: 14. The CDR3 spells CASSPRRGGNLAEQYF. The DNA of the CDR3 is TGCGCCAGCAGCCCTAGACGCGGGGGGAATCTTGCCGAGCAGTACTTC.

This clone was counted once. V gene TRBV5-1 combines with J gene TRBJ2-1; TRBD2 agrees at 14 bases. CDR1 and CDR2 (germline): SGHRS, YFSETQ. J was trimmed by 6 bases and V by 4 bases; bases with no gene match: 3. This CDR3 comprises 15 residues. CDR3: CASSLGLAGGNEQFF. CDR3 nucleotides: TGCGCCAGCAGCCTTGGACTAGCGGGGGGCAATGAGCAGTTCTTC.

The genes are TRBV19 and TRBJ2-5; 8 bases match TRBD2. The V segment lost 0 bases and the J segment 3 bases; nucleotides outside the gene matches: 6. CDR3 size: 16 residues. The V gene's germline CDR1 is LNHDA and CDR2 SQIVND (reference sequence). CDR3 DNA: TGTGCCAGTAGTATAGATCACAGCGGGGGAAAAGAGACCCAGTACTTC. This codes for CASSIDHSGGKETQYF.